This T cell receptor beta chain was obtained from a study of T cell changes during pregnancy in multiple sclerosis. Assay used: immunoSEQ multiplex PCR; TCRdb lists only in-frame clones, some missing. Among 50,000 or so clones listed, 85% to 95% were seen once. Germline values: CDR1 SGHRS, CDR2 YFSETQ. Between the trimmed V and J ends, which lost 2 bases and 1 base, there was a span of 9 bases. The CDR3 totals 15 residues. The sequence was collected from a female donor with multiple sclerosis, enrolled in a pregnancy study. This specimen consisted of CD4+ T cells from peripheral blood mononuclear cells, obtained in the third trimester of pregnancy. The chain employs TRBV5-1 and TRBJ2-2, with D maybe TRBD1 (6 bases). The CDR3, as DNA: TGCGCCAGCAGCTTTGGGGGCCTGAACACCGGGGAGCTGTTTTTT. This codes for CASSFGGLNTGELFF. Variable domain in full (rest from reference TRBV5-1 and TRBJ2-2): KAGVTQTPRYLIKTRGQQVTLSCSPISGHRSVSWYQQTPGQGLQFLFEYFSETQRNKGNFPGRFSGRQFSNSRSEMNVSTLELGDSALYLCASSFGGLNTGELFFGEGSRLTVL.